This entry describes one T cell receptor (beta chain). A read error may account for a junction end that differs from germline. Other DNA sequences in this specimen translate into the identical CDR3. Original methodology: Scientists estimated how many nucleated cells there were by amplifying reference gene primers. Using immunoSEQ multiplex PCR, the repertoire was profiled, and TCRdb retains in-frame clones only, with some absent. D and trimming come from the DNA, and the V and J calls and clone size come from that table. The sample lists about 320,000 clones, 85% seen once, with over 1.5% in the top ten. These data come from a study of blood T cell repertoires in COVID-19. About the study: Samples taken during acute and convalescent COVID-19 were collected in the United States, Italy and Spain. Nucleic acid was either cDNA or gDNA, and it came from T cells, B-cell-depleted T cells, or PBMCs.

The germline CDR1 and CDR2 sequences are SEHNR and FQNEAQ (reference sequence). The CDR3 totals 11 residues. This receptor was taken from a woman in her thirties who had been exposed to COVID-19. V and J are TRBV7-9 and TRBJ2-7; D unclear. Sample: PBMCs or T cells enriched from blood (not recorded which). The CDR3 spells CASSLTYEQYF. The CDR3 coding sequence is TGTGCTAGCAGCCTAACCTACGAGCAGTACTTC. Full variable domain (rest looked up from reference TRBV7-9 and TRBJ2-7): DTGVSQNPRHKITKRGQNVTFRCDPISEHNRLYWYRQTLGQGPEFLTYFQNEAQLEKSRLLSDRFSAERPKGSFSTLEIQRTEQGDSAMYLCASSLTYEQYFGPGTRLTVT.